A selection of T cell receptor beta chains follows, all from one sample in a study of OX40 agonist ivuxolimab in advanced cancers. The method was immunoSEQ multiplex PCR; TCRdb's version includes in-frame clones alone and lacks a portion of them. The sample lists approximately 92,000 clones, 84% seen once, with less than 6% in the top ten. Material: CD4+ or CD8+ T cells sorted from blood, obtained in a trial of the OX40 agonist ivuxolimab. The source is an adult with an advanced solid tumor such as melanoma, head and neck, liver or kidney cancer. CDR3s include the opening cysteine and the closing phenylalanine or tryptophan. The D gene is left open where the match is weak. Clone size is shown for a subset of rows, as once, few, many or a class of expanded clone.

CDR3 length	V gene	clone size	J gene	D gene	CDR3 protein	CDR3 DNA
19	TRBV6-1	NA	TRBJ2-7	NA	CASSEAIRGPGRGTYEQYF	TGTGCCAGCAGTGAAGCGATCCGGGGACCGGGTCGCGGAACCTACGAGCAGTACTTC
14	TRBV11-1	NA	TRBJ1-2	NA	CASSYAGHGYGYTF	TGTGCCAGCAGCTACGCGGGTCACGGCTATGGCTACACCTTC
15	TRBV10-3	NA	TRBJ2-2	NA	CAISESGVNTGELFF	TGTGCCATCAGTGAGTCAGGGGTCAACACCGGGGAGCTGTTTTTT
14	TRBV11-3	NA	TRBJ2-1	TRBD1	CASSFHRGPNEQFF	TGTGCCAGCAGCTTCCACAGGGGGCCTAATGAGCAGTTCTTC
14	TRBV6-6	NA	TRBJ2-7	NA	CASSPEGGRYEQYF	TGTGCCAGCAGTCCAGAAGGGGGGCGGTACGAGCAGTACTTC
15	TRBV19	NA	TRBJ1-5	NA	CASSNIGTPNQPQHF	TGTGCCAGTAGTAATATCGGGACTCCGAATCAGCCCCAGCATTTT
13	TRBV19	few	TRBJ2-2	TRBD1	CATNRGLDGELFF	TGTGCCACCAACAGGGGTTTAGACGGGGAGCTGTTTTTT
14	TRBV4-1	NA	TRBJ1-5	NA	CASSQTASNQPQHF	TGCGCCAGCAGCCAGACGGCTAGCAATCAGCCCCAGCATTTT
13	TRBV5-1	NA	TRBJ2-7	NA	CASSLGGFYEQYF	TGCGCCAGCAGCTTGGGCGGGTTCTACGAGCAGTACTTC
14	TRBV6-6	NA	TRBJ2-1	TRBD1	CASSSGTGIREQFF	TGTGCCAGCAGTTCCGGGACAGGGATCCGTGAGCAGTTCTTC
18	TRBV28	NA	TRBJ1-3	TRBD1	CASSLLRPTGTGEGTIYF	TGTGCCAGCAGTCTACTCCGCCCTACCGGGACAGGCGAAGGCACCATATATTTT
14	TRBV5-4	NA	TRBJ2-3	NA	CASSSQGIPDTQYF	TGTGCCAGCAGCTCACAGGGTATCCCAGATACGCAGTATTTT
13	TRBV15	NA	TRBJ2-7	NA	CATSRALRGEQYF	TGTGCCACCAGCAGAGCTCTTCGCGGCGAGCAGTACTTC
15	TRBV30	NA	TRBJ1-2	TRBD1	CAWSKGGQGNYGYTF	TGTGCCTGGAGCAAGGGGGGACAGGGTAACTATGGCTACACCTTC
15	TRBV27	once	TRBJ2-1	TRBD2	CASTRLAGGYNEQFF	TGTGCCAGCACCCGACTAGCGGGAGGGTACAATGAGCAGTTCTTC
11	TRBV5-1	NA	TRBJ1-4	NA	CASRLNEKLFF	TGCGCCAGCAGGCTCAACGAAAAACTGTTTTTT
16	TRBV5-4	NA	TRBJ1-2	TRBD1	CASAPAAGQGGYGYTF	TGTGCCAGCGCCCCGGCGGCTGGACAGGGAGGCTATGGCTACACCTTC
13	TRBV5-1	NA	TRBJ2-7	NA	CASSDGLAYEQYF	TGCGCCAGCAGCGATGGTCTAGCCTACGAGCAGTACTTC
15	TRBV19	many	TRBJ2-7	TRBD1	CASSPGTGAPNEQYF	TGTGCCAGTAGTCCCGGGACAGGGGCCCCTAACGAGCAGTACTTC
18	TRBV5-8	NA	TRBJ2-1	TRBD2	CASSWGLADPLSYNEQFF	TGTGCCAGCAGCTGGGGACTAGCGGATCCCCTCTCCTACAATGAGCAGTTCTTC
14	TRBV7-2	NA	TRBJ1-5	NA	CASSSREGNQPQHF	TGTGCCAGCAGCTCCAGGGAGGGCAATCAGCCCCAGCATTTT
15	TRBV7-2	NA	TRBJ1-1	NA	CASTFPRWGTTEAFF	TGTGCCAGCACCTTTCCCCGTTGGGGCACCACTGAAGCTTTCTTT
13	TRBV6-1	NA	TRBJ2-7	NA	CASSDSPLYEQYF	TGTGCCAGCAGTGATAGCCCCCTTTACGAGCAGTACTTC
19	TRBV6-1	NA	TRBJ1-2	NA	CASSEEGSAEATILNGYTF	TGTGCCAGCAGTGAAGAGGGGTCGGCCGAAGCGACCATCTTAAATGGCTACACCTTC
18	TRBV18	NA	TRBJ2-4	TRBD1	CASSPMVGQGIAKNIQYF	TGTGCCAGCTCACCAATGGTCGGACAGGGGATAGCCAAAAACATTCAGTACTTC
14	TRBV25-1	once	TRBJ1-5	NA	CASSVAGGNQPQHF	TGTGCCAGCAGTGTGGCAGGGGGCAATCAGCCCCAGCATTTT
14	TRBV9	NA	TRBJ1-2	NA	CASSVEIGGYGYTF	TGTGCCAGCAGCGTAGAAATAGGGGGGTATGGCTACACCTTC
12	TRBV19	NA	TRBJ2-1	NA	CASSIVRNEQFF	TGTGCCAGTAGTATAGTAAGAAATGAGCAGTTCTTC
15	TRBV5-1	NA	TRBJ2-2	TRBD2	CASSLAGGATGELFF	TGCGCCAGCAGCTTGGCCGGGGGGGCCACCGGGGAGCTGTTTTTT
18	TRBV4-2	NA	TRBJ2-7	NA	CASSQDFPPPSLIHEQYF	TGTGCCAGCAGCCAAGATTTCCCACCCCCCTCTCTAATACACGAGCAGTACTTC
17	TRBV2	NA	TRBJ1-3	TRBD1	CASAGTGGPVSGNTIYF	TGTGCCAGCGCCGGGACAGGGGGCCCTGTCTCTGGAAACACCATATATTTT
15	TRBV4-1	NA	TRBJ1-3	TRBD1	CASSQPGQGTNTIYF	TGCGCCAGCAGCCAACCGGGACAGGGGACCAACACCATATATTTT
13	TRBV4-3	NA	TRBJ2-7	NA	CASSQVRGYEQYF	TGCGCCAGCAGCCAAGTCCGGGGCTACGAGCAGTACTTC
13	TRBV19	NA	TRBJ1-1	NA	CASSIAENTEAFF	TGTGCCAGTAGTATCGCGGAGAACACTGAAGCTTTCTTT
15	TRBV11-2	NA	TRBJ1-2	NA	CASSFTLTGVSSYTF	TGTGCCAGCAGCTTCACATTAACAGGAGTGTCTAGCTACACCTTC
15	TRBV10-1	NA	TRBJ2-1	TRBD1	CASSETGTGGGEQFF	TGCGCCAGCAGTGAAACCGGGACAGGGGGCGGTGAGCAGTTCTTC
15	TRBV7-2	NA	TRBJ2-7	TRBD2	CASSLAGQEIYEQYF	TGTGCCAGCAGCCTAGCGGGTCAGGAGATCTACGAGCAGTACTTC
16	TRBV19	NA	TRBJ1-4	NA	CASTGDPRGTNEKLFF	TGTGCCAGTACCGGGGATCCGAGGGGGACTAATGAAAAACTGTTTTTT
16	TRBV5-5	once	TRBJ1-6	NA	CASSLDQWGWDSPLHF	TGTGCCAGCAGCTTGGATCAATGGGGTTGGGATTCACCCCTCCACTTT